The rows below give T cell receptor beta chains drawn from one sample of a study of blood T cell repertoires in COVID-19. Sequencing used immunoSEQ multiplex PCR; TCRdb keeps in-frame clones, though not all of them. Among 150,000 to 200,000 clones, approximately 90% were seen once, and the ten largest hold under 2%. Sequencing was done on a sample of peripheral blood. Receptors were obtained from a man aged 18-30 years who had recovered from COVID-19. The CDR3 runs from the conserved cysteine through the conserved F or W. The order of the fields is D gene, V gene, clone size, J gene, CDR3 DNA, CDR3 protein. A D gene is named only where the DNA matches it firmly. Rows may omit the clone size; those that give it use once, few, many or a size class.

D gene: .; V gene: TRBV28; clone size: .; J gene: TRBJ1-2; CDR3 DNA: TGTGCCAGCAGATCCCGGGTATATGGCTACACCTTC; CDR3 protein: CASRSRVYGYTF
D gene: .; V gene: TRBV28; clone size: few; J gene: TRBJ2-1; CDR3 DNA: TGTGCCAGCAGTTTAGTAAGGGGGAGTGGTGGCAATGAGCAGTTCTTC; CDR3 protein: CASSLVRGSGGNEQFF
D gene: TRBD1; V gene: TRBV11-3; clone size: .; J gene: TRBJ2-3; CDR3 DNA: TGTGCCAGCAGCCGGGACAGGGTGGATACGCAGTATTTT; CDR3 protein: CASSRDRVDTQYF
D gene: .; V gene: TRBV6-2/TRBV6-3; clone size: .; J gene: TRBJ1-2; CDR3 DNA: TGTGCCAGCAGTTACCCGTCCGGCTACACCTTC; CDR3 protein: CASSYPSGYTF
D gene: TRBD2; V gene: TRBV25-1; clone size: once; J gene: TRBJ2-2; CDR3 DNA: TGTGCCAGCAGTGAATCCGGACTAGCGGTTAGCACCGGGGAGCTGTTTTTT; CDR3 protein: CASSESGLAVSTGELFF
D gene: .; V gene: TRBV7-9; clone size: .; J gene: TRBJ1-1; CDR3 DNA: TGTGCCAGCAGGATTGGGGGCGGACTCGGCGCTTTCTTT; CDR3 protein: CASRIGGGLGAFF
D gene: TRBD1; V gene: TRBV29-1; clone size: .; J gene: TRBJ2-7; CDR3 DNA: TGCAGCGTTGGACAGGGTGTGTACGAGCAGTACTTC; CDR3 protein: CSVGQGVYEQYF
D gene: .; V gene: TRBV6-5; clone size: .; J gene: TRBJ1-3; CDR3 DNA: TGTGCCAGCAGTACCGCGGGGACCTTTGGAAACACCATATATTTT; CDR3 protein: CASSTAGTFGNTIYF
D gene: TRBD2; V gene: TRBV3-1/TRBV3-2; clone size: .; J gene: TRBJ2-3; CDR3 DNA: TGTGCCAGCAGCCAAGTCGGGGGACTAGCGATCTCAGATACGCAGTATTTT; CDR3 protein: CASSQVGGLAISDTQYF
D gene: .; V gene: TRBV7-3; clone size: .; J gene: TRBJ1-6; CDR3 DNA: TGTGCCAGCAGCTTATGGGTACGGGATGCACCCCTCCACTTT; CDR3 protein: CASSLWVRDAPLHF
D gene: .; V gene: TRBV12-3/TRBV12-4; clone size: .; J gene: TRBJ2-2; CDR3 DNA: TGTGCCAGCATCTGGCAGGCGGGGGGGGAGCTGTTTTTT; CDR3 protein: CASIWQAGGELFF
D gene: .; V gene: TRBV9; clone size: .; J gene: TRBJ2-1; CDR3 DNA: TGTGCCAGCAGCGTAGCAGGGGGGCAGCCCCCCTACAATGAGCAGTTCTTC; CDR3 protein: CASSVAGGQPPYNEQFF
D gene: TRBD1; V gene: TRBV6-2/TRBV6-3; clone size: .; J gene: TRBJ1-1; CDR3 DNA: TGTGCCAGCAGCCGCAGGACAGGCACTGAAGCTTTCTTT; CDR3 protein: CASSRRTGTEAFF
D gene: TRBD1; V gene: TRBV30; clone size: .; J gene: TRBJ2-3; CDR3 DNA: TGTGCCTGGACGGACAGGGCAGATACGCAGTATTTT; CDR3 protein: CAWTDRADTQYF
D gene: TRBD1; V gene: TRBV5-6; clone size: .; J gene: TRBJ2-7; CDR3 DNA: TGTGCCAGCACCAGGACAGGGGGCTGGGACGAGCAGTACTTC; CDR3 protein: CASTRTGGWDEQYF
D gene: TRBD1; V gene: TRBV25-1; clone size: .; J gene: TRBJ2-1; CDR3 DNA: TGTGCCAGCAGTGAACTGGACAGGGGAAATGAGCAGTTCTTC; CDR3 protein: CASSELDRGNEQFF
D gene: TRBD1; V gene: TRBV3-1/TRBV3-2; clone size: .; J gene: TRBJ1-2; CDR3 DNA: TGTGCCAGCAGTCGTCTCGGGACAGGATGGATGGATGGCTACACCTTC; CDR3 protein: CASSRLGTGWMDGYTF
D gene: TRBD1; V gene: TRBV6-6; clone size: .; J gene: TRBJ2-7; CDR3 DNA: TGTGCCAGCAGCAGACAGGGCTACGAGCAGTACTTC; CDR3 protein: CASSRQGYEQYF
D gene: .; V gene: TRBV11-2; clone size: once; J gene: TRBJ1-1; CDR3 DNA: TGTGCCAGCAGCTTAGTTCCGGACACTGAAGCTTTCTTT; CDR3 protein: CASSLVPDTEAFF
D gene: .; V gene: TRBV19; clone size: .; J gene: TRBJ2-7; CDR3 DNA: TGTGCCAGTAGTAGGGGGGACGAACCTTCCTACGAGCAGTACTTC; CDR3 protein: CASSRGDEPSYEQYF
D gene: TRBD1; V gene: TRBV7-9; clone size: .; J gene: TRBJ1-6; CDR3 DNA: TGTGCCAGCAGCACCCAAACAGGGGACCGCCACTTT; CDR3 protein: CASSTQTGDRHF
D gene: .; V gene: TRBV6-5; clone size: .; J gene: TRBJ2-3; CDR3 DNA: TGTGCCAGCTCCAGGGCGGGCACAGATACGCAGTATTTT; CDR3 protein: CASSRAGTDTQYF
D gene: TRBD1; V gene: TRBV6-5; clone size: .; J gene: TRBJ1-2; CDR3 DNA: TGTGCCAGTACCGGGACAGGAAGACTCGGCTACACCTTC; CDR3 protein: CASTGTGRLGYTF
D gene: .; V gene: TRBV5-5; clone size: .; J gene: TRBJ1-6; CDR3 DNA: TGTGCCAGCAGCCGACGGGGGGGTAATTCACCCCTCCACTTT; CDR3 protein: CASSRRGGNSPLHF
D gene: .; V gene: TRBV30; clone size: .; J gene: TRBJ2-1; CDR3 DNA: TGTGCCTGGTCCCCATGGCTGCAGGGTTTGCACAATGAGCAGTTCTTC; CDR3 protein: CAWSPWLQGLHNEQFF
D gene: .; V gene: TRBV9; clone size: once; J gene: TRBJ1-4; CDR3 DNA: TGTGCCAGCAGCGTAGGTTTAACGACGGGTAAAAATGAAAAACTGTTTTTT; CDR3 protein: CASSVGLTTGKNEKLFF
D gene: .; V gene: TRBV19; clone size: .; J gene: TRBJ2-2; CDR3 DNA: TGTGCCAGTAGGATAAAGCATCGGGGGCTAGCGGTTACCACCGGGGAGCTGTTTTTT; CDR3 protein: CASRIKHRGLAVTTGELFF
D gene: .; V gene: TRBV6-5; clone size: .; J gene: TRBJ2-7; CDR3 DNA: TGTGCCAGCAAGGAGGTAGCGGCCAGCTCCTACGAGCAGTACTTC; CDR3 protein: CASKEVAASSYEQYF
D gene: .; V gene: TRBV24-1; clone size: .; J gene: TRBJ1-5; CDR3 DNA: TGTGCCACCCCCTCACAAGGAGGAGAGCCCAAGAATCAGCCCCAGCATTTT; CDR3 protein: CATPSQGGEPKNQPQHF
D gene: .; V gene: TRBV10-3; clone size: .; J gene: TRBJ1-1; CDR3 DNA: TGTGCCATCAGTGAGCGGGACATTGGCACTGAAGCTTTCTTT; CDR3 protein: CAISERDIGTEAFF
D gene: TRBD1; V gene: TRBV10-3; clone size: .; J gene: TRBJ1-2; CDR3 DNA: TGTGCCATCAGTGCGGACAGGGAGTATGGCTACACCTTC; CDR3 protein: CAISADREYGYTF
D gene: TRBD1; V gene: TRBV4-3; clone size: once; J gene: TRBJ2-7; CDR3 DNA: TGCGCCAGCAGCCTAGGACAGGAGCCCAATTACGAGCAGTACTTC; CDR3 protein: CASSLGQEPNYEQYF
D gene: .; V gene: TRBV5-1; clone size: .; J gene: TRBJ2-7; CDR3 DNA: TGCGCCAGCAGCCGGGAGGGGACAGTTACCTACGAGCAGTACTTC; CDR3 protein: CASSREGTVTYEQYF
D gene: TRBD2; V gene: TRBV5-3; clone size: once; J gene: TRBJ2-2; CDR3 DNA: TGTGCCAGAATCCGGGAGGGCCTTACCGGGGAGCTGTTTTTT; CDR3 protein: CARIREGLTGELFF
D gene: .; V gene: TRBV19; clone size: .; J gene: TRBJ2-7; CDR3 DNA: TGTGCCAGTAGTATGTCCAGGGCGGCCGAGCAGTACTTC; CDR3 protein: CASSMSRAAEQYF
D gene: TRBD2; V gene: TRBV5-1; clone size: .; J gene: TRBJ2-1; CDR3 DNA: TGCGCCAGCAGCTCAATAGCGGGAGGGTCCTACAATGAGCAGTTCTTC; CDR3 protein: CASSSIAGGSYNEQFF
D gene: .; V gene: TRBV1; clone size: .; J gene: TRBJ2-5; CDR3 DNA: TGCACCAGCAGCTTCATCAGGCTAGCGGACGCAGAGACCCAGTACTTC; CDR3 protein: CTSSFIRLADAETQYF
D gene: .; V gene: TRBV27; clone size: .; J gene: TRBJ2-5; CDR3 DNA: TGTGCCAGCAGTTTACAGCGGTACCAAGAGACCCAGTACTTC; CDR3 protein: CASSLQRYQETQYF
D gene: .; V gene: TRBV5-1; clone size: .; J gene: TRBJ1-1; CDR3 DNA: TGCGCCAGCAGCTTGGCCTTCGACGGAGACCAAGCTTTCTTT; CDR3 protein: CASSLAFDGDQAFF
D gene: .; V gene: TRBV2; clone size: .; J gene: TRBJ2-3; CDR3 DNA: TGTGCCAGCAAGTTGGCTCCAGATACGCAGTATTTT; CDR3 protein: CASKLAPDTQYF
D gene: .; V gene: TRBV2; clone size: .; J gene: TRBJ1-1; CDR3 DNA: TGTGCCAGCATTCGGGGGGCGTTAAGTTCAGCTTTCTTT; CDR3 protein: CASIRGALSSAFF
D gene: .; V gene: TRBV6-2/TRBV6-3; clone size: .; J gene: TRBJ2-7; CDR3 DNA: TGTGCCAGCAGTTACTCGACGGGGAGGAAAGAGCAGTACTTC; CDR3 protein: CASSYSTGRKEQYF
D gene: TRBD1; V gene: TRBV6-2/TRBV6-3; clone size: .; J gene: TRBJ1-1; CDR3 DNA: TGTGCCAGCAGTCACGCACAGGGGGCGTCTGAAGCTTTCTTT; CDR3 protein: CASSHAQGASEAFF
D gene: .; V gene: TRBV28; clone size: .; J gene: TRBJ2-7; CDR3 DNA: TGTGCCAGCACAGAGGGCCAATCCTACGAGCAGTACTTC; CDR3 protein: CASTEGQSYEQYF
D gene: .; V gene: TRBV11-1; clone size: few; J gene: TRBJ1-3; CDR3 DNA: TGTGCCAGCAGCTTAGCTGGGAGCTCTGGAAACACCATATATTTT; CDR3 protein: CASSLAGSSGNTIYF
D gene: .; V gene: TRBV7-9; clone size: .; J gene: TRBJ1-2; CDR3 DNA: TGTGCCAGCAGCCCCCAGGTTGGAACCAGAATCTATGGCTACACCTTC; CDR3 protein: CASSPQVGTRIYGYTF